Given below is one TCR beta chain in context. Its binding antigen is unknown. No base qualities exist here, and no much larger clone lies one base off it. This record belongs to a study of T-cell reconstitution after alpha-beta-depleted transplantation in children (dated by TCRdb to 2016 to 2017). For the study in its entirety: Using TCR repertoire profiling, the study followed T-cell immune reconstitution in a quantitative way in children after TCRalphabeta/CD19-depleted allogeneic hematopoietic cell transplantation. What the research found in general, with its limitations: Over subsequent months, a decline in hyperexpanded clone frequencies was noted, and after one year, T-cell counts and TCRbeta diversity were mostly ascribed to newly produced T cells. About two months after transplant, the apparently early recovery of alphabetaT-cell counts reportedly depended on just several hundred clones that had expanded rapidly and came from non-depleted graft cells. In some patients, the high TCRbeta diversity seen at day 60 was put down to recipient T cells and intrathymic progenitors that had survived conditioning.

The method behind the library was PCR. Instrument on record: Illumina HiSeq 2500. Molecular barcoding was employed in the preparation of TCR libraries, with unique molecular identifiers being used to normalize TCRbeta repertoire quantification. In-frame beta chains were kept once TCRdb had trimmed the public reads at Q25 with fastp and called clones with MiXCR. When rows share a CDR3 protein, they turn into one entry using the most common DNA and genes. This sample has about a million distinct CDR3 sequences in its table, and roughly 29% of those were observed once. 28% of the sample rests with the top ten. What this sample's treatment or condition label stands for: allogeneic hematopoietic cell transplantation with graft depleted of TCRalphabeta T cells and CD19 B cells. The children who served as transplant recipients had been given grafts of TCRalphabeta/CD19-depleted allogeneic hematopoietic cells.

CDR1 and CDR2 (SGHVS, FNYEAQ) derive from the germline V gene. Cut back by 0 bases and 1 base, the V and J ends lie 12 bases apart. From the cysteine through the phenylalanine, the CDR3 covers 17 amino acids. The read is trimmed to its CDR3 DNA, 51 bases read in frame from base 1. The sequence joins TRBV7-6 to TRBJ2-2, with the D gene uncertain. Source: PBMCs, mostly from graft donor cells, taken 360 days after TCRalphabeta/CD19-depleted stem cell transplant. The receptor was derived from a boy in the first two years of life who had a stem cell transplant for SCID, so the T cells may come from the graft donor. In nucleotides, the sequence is TGTGCCAGCAGCTTAGCGGATGCACACTTGAACACCGGGGAGCTGTTTTTT. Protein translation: CASSLADAHLNTGELFF.